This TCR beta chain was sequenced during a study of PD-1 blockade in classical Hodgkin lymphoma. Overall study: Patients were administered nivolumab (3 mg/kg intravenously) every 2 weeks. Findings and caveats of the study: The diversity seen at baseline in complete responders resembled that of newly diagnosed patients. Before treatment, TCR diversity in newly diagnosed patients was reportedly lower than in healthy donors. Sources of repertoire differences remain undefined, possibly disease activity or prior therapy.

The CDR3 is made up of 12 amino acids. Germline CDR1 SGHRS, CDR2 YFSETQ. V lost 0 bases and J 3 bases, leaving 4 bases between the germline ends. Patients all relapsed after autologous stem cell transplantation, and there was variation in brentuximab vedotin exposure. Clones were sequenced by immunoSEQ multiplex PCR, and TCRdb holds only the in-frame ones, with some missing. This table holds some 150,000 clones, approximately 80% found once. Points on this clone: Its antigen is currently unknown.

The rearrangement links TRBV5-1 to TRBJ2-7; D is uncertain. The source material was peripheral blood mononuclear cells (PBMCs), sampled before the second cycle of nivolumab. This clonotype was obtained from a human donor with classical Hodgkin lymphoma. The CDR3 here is CASSLVYYEQYF. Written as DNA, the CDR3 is TGCGCCAGCAGCTTGGTTTACTACGAGCAGTACTTC.